This TCR beta chain was sequenced in a study of shared clonotypes between healthy human individuals. The table came from immunoSEQ multiplex PCR; TCRdb's copy has only in-frame clones and leaves some out. Altogether over a million clones are present, around 78% being singletons, with the ten largest covering 0.61%. The CDR3 spans 12 residues. Germline V gene data show CDR1 as SGHRS and CDR2 as YFSETQ. J was trimmed by 5 bases and V by 7 bases; bases with no gene match: 1. Concerning this clone: Its antigen remains unknown.

Findings and caveats of the study: In the sorted subsets, rarefaction showed sequencing was incomplete despite large depth.

What was sequenced was memory CD4+ T cells from PBMCs. The sample's subset: CD45RA-negative fraction. The chain uses TRBV5-1 and TRBJ2-1; 9 bases map to TRBD2. The sequence derives from a man younger than 35 in good health. Some clones in this sample may be carry-over from other donors' samples. The CDR3 reads CASGTSNNEQFF. The CDR3 nucleotides are TGCGCCAGCGGGACTAGCAACAATGAGCAGTTCTTC.